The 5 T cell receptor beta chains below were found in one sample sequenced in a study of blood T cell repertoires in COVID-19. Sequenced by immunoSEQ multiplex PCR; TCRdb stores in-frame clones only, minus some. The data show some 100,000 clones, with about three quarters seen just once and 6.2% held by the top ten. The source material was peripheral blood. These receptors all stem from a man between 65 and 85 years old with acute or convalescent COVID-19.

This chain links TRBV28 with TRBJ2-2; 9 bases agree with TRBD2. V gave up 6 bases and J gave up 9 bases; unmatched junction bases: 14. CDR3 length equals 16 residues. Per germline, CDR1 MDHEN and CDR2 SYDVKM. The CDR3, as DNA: TGTGCCAGCAGCGGTGCGGGAGGGCAAGGGGTTAGGGAGCTGTTTTTT. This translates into CASSGAGGQGVRELFF.

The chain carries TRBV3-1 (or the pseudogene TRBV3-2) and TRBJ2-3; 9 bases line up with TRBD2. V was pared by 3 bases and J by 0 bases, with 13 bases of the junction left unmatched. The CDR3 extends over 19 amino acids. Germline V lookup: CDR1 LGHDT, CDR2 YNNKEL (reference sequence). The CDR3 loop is CASSHSAGGATPSTDTQYF. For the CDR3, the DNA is TGTGCCAGCAGCCATTCGGCGGGAGGGGCCACTCCAAGCACAGATACGCAGTATTTT.

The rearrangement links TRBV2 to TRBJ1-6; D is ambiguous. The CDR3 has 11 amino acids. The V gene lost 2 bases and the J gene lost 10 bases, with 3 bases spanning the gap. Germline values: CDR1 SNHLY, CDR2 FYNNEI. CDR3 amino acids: CASSERSPLHF. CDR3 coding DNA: TGTGCCAGCAGTGAACGGTCACCCCTCCACTTT.

The CDR3, as DNA: TGTGCCAGCAGCTTGGTTACTAGCGGAGAGACCCAGTACTTC. Its translation is CASSLVTSGETQYF. This sequence joins TRBV5-6 and TRBJ2-5, with 8 bases matching TRBD2. The trim removed 0 bases at V and 4 bases at J, leaving 2 bases unmatched. CDR1 and CDR2 from the germline V gene are SGHDT and YYEEEE. This CDR3 spans 14 amino acids.

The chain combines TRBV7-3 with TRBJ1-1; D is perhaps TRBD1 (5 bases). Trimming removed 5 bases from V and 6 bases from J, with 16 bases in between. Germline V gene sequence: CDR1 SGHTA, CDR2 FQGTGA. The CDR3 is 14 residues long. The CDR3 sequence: CASSGSGTSAEAFF. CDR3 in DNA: TGTGCCAGCAGCGGAAGCGGGACTTCAGCTGAAGCTTTCTTT.